The clone carrying this TCR beta chain was detected a few times. Its matching antigen is unknown. This PCR relied on a set of 60 Vbeta primers and 13 Jbeta primers. Repertoires were generated with immunoSEQ multiplex PCR, while TCRdb's copy carries only in-frame clones and drops some. The data contain some 95,000 clones, just over 65% of them seen just once; the ten biggest clones take up approximately 2.1%. The sample comes from a study of cytomegalovirus exposure and HLA in healthy donors. V trimming: 0 bases; J trimming: 0 bases; junction bases outside the gene matches: 6. CDR3 size: 17 residues. Looked up from germline, CDR1 is SGHNT and CDR2 is YYREEE (reference sequence). Overall study results and limits: In vitro assays verified that three CMV-associated chains recognized CMV antigens specifically. For most TCR sequences rarity was the rule, although some public TCRs occurred in many donors. Reported findings show TCR beta sequences accurately forecast HLA-A and HLA-B alleles in most subjects.

This clonotype was obtained from a man younger than 45 in good health and CMV-seronegative. This chain uses TRBV5-4 with TRBJ2-7; 10 positions agree with TRBD1. Sequencing used PBMCs. The CDR3 here is CASSLGFWDRGSYEQYF. The CDR3 bases are TGTGCCAGCAGCTTGGGGTTTTGGGACAGGGGCTCCTACGAGCAGTACTTC. Full variable domain (rest looked up from reference TRBV5-4 and TRBJ2-7): ETGVTQSPTHLIKTRGQQVTLRCSSQSGHNTVSWYQQALGQGPQFIFQYYREEENGRGNFPPRFSGLQFPNYSSELNVNALELDDSALYLCASSLGFWDRGSYEQYFGPGTRLTVT.